This T cell receptor beta chain stems from a study of blood T cell repertoires in COVID-19. Across the study: Donors in the United States, Italy and Spain gave samples during acute or convalescent COVID-19.

Per the authors' pipeline: From reference gene primer amplification, estimates of nucleated cell counts were derived. TCRdb's copy holds only in-frame clones and misses some; the assay was immunoSEQ multiplex PCR. For V, J and clone size, that table is used; D and trimming come from the DNA. The data contain some 190,000 clones, about 84% of them singletons. Germline CDR1 SGHKS, CDR2 YYEKEE (reference sequence). V dropped 4 bases and J dropped 7; count of bases not matched to a gene: 15. The length of the CDR3 is 16 residues. Specimen: peripheral blood. This sequence was found in a woman over 75 with COVID-19, enrolled during active disease. The V call is TRBV5-5, the J call TRBJ1-1; 8 nucleotides line up with TRBD1. CDR3 sequence: CASSLFLDRGINEAFF. For the CDR3, the DNA is TGTGCCAGCAGCCTATTCCTCGACAGGGGAATCAATGAAGCTTTCTTT.